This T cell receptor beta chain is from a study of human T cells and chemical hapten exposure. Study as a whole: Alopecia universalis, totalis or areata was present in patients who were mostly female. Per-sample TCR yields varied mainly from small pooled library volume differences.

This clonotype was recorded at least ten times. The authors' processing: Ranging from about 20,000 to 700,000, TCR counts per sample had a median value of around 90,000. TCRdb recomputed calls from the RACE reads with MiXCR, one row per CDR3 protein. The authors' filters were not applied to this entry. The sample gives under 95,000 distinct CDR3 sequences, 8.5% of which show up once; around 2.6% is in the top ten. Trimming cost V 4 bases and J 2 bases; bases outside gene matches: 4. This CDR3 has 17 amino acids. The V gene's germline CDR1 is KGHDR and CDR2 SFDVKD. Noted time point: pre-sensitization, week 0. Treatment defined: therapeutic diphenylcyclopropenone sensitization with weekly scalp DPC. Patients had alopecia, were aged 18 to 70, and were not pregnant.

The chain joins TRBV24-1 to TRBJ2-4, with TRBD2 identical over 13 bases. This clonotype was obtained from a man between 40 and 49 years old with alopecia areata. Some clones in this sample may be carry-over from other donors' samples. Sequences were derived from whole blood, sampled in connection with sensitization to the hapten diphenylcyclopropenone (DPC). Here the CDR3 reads CATSDGTSGDPKNIQYF. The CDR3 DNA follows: TGTGCCACCAGTGACGGGACTAGCGGGGACCCCAAAAACATTCAGTACTTC.